This TCR beta chain was profiled in a study of cytomegalovirus exposure and HLA in healthy donors. Overall study results and limits: An Asian-associated ancestry cluster reportedly showed fewer N-insertions than the approximately 650-donor mean in a later analysis. Three CMV-associated chains were confirmed in vitro to be specific for CMV antigens. The study recorded around 160 TCR beta chains that were cytomegalovirus-associated.

The PCR made use of 60 Vbeta and 13 Jbeta primers. Clones were sequenced by immunoSEQ multiplex PCR, and TCRdb holds only the in-frame ones, with some missing. The table includes approximately 170,000 clones, about three quarters detected once. Trimming cost V 7 bases and J 8 bases, with 15 bases left between them. Germline lookup yields CDR1 LNHDA and CDR2 SQIVND (reference sequence). The CDR3 sequence is 14 residues long. This clone was observed a single time. Antigen specificity is unknown. The J gene is TRBJ1-6, the V gene TRBV19, with D maybe TRBD1 (6 bases). The sequence was obtained from a woman aged 40 to 55 in good health and CMV-seropositive. Sequencing was performed on PBMCs. DNA for the CDR3: TGTGCCAGTACCCCAAGGGGGTCAGATTCACCCCTCCACTTT. Its protein is CASTPRGSDSPLHF.